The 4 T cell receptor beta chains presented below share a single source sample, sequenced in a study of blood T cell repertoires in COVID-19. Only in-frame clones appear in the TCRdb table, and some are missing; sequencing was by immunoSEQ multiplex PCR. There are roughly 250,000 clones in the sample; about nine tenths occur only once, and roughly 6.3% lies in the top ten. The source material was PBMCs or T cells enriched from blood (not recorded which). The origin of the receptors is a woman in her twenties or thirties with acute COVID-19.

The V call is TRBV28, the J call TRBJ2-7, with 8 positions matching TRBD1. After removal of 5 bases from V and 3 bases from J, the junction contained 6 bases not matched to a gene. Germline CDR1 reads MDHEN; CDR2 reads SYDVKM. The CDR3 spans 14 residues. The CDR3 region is CASSRTGWGYEQYF. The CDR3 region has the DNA TGTGCCAGCAGTCGGACAGGGTGGGGCTACGAGCAGTACTTC.

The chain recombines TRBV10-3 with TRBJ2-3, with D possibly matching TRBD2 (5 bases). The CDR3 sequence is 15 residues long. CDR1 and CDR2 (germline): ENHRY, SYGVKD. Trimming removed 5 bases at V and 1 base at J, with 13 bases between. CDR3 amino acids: CAISNSGSGTDTQYF. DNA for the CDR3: TGTGCCATCAGTAACTCGGGGTCCGGCACAGATACGCAGTATTTT.

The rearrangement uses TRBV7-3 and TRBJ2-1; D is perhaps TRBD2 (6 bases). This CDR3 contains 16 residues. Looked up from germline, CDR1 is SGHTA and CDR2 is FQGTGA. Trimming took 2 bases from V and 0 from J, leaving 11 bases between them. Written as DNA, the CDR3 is TGTGCCAGCAGCTTAGTCCGGGAGAGCTCCTACAATGAGCAGTTCTTC. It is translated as CASSLVRESSYNEQFF.

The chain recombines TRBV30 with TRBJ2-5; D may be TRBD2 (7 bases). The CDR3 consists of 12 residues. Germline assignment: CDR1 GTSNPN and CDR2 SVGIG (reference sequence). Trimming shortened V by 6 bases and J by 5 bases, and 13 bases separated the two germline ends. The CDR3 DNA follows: TGTGCCTGCCGGGGGGCCGGGGAGACCCAGTACTTC. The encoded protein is CACRGAGETQYF.